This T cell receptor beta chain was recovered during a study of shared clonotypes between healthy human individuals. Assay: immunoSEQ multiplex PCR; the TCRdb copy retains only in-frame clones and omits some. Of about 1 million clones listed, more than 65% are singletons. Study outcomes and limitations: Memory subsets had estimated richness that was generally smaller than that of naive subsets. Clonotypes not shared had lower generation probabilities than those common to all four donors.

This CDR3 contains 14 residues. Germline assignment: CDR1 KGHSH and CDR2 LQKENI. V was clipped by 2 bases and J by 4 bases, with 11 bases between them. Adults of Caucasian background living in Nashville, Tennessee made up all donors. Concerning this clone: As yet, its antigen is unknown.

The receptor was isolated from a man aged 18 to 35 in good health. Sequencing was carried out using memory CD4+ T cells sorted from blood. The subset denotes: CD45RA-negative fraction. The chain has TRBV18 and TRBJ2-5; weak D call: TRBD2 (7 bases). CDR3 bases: TGTGCCAGCTCACCAGGGGGGGCCCGAGAGACCCAGTACTTC. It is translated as CASSPGGARETQYF.